The clone carrying this T cell receptor (beta chain) has a single count. Its antigen is unidentified. Germline lookup yields CDR1 SGHRS and CDR2 YFSETQ. V was pared by 4 bases and J by 2 bases, with 11 bases between. The CDR3 extends over 14 amino acids. The sample originates from a study of cytomegalovirus exposure and HLA in healthy donors. Study observations and caveats: It is likely that the observed cluster of highly shared sequence variants was a sequencing artifact. An analysis was carried out later, and it reportedly showed fewer N-insertions in an Asian-associated ancestry cluster than the approximately 710-donor mean.

The PCR contained 60 Vbeta and 13 Jbeta primers. The repertoire was sequenced with immunoSEQ multiplex PCR; TCRdb's copy has only in-frame clones and lacks some. The sample lists 60,000 or so clones; 65% to 90% were seen once. Specimen: PBMCs. The TCR was taken from a female donor in good health and CMV-seronegative. The chain couples TRBV5-1 to TRBJ2-3; no firm D call. The CDR3 DNA is TGCGCCAGCAGCGTCCTGGGCCCCACAGATACGCAGTATTTT. The encoded protein is CASSVLGPTDTQYF.